The 26 T cell receptor beta chains reported below all come from one sample, sequenced in a study of spatial heterogeneity in lung cancer. Time point given: sample taken at primary tumor resection. The sequenced material consisted of unsorted whole RNA from tumor, nontumor lung or frozen PBMC. TCRdb passed the 5' RACE reads through MiXCR, listing each CDR3 protein once. Seen here are 40,000 to 45,000 distinct CDR3 sequences, roughly 13% observed once, and the top ten hold 55% to 70%. The sequenced sample was PBMCs, obtained at surgery. The receptors were sampled from a male donor with early-stage non-small cell lung cancer.

The CDR3 reads CASSLGLAGGLSSYEQYF. The CDR3 DNA is TGTGCCAGCAGCCTGGGACTAGCGGGGGGCCTTAGCTCCTACGAGCAGTACTTC. V usage is TRBV7-2 and J usage is TRBJ2-7; 15 bases map to TRBD2. The CDR3 contains 18 residues. The germline V gene has CDR1 SGHTA and CDR2 FQGNSA. Germline trimming cut 5 bases from V and 0 bases from J; bases unmatched to any gene: 8. The variable domain in full, with the rest retrieved from reference TRBV7-2 and TRBJ2-7, is GAGVSQSPSNKVTEKGKDVELRCDPISGHTALYWYRQSLGQGLEFLIYFQGNSAPDKSGLPSDRFSAERTGGSVSTLTIQRTQQEDSAVYLCASSLGLAGGLSSYEQYFGPGTRLTVT.

This clonotype was found a few times. The chain is built from TRBV25-1 and TRBJ2-5; weak D call: TRBD2 (7 bases). Trimming took 3 bases from V and 3 from J, leaving 17 bases between them. The CDR3 has 16 residues. The germline V gene has CDR1 MGHDK and CDR2 SYGVNS. Here the CDR3 reads CASSDAGASWEETQYF. CDR3 nucleotide sequence: TGTGCCAGCAGTGACGCGGGGGCCTCGTGGGAAGAGACCCAGTACTTC.

This clonotype turned up a few times. The chain employs TRBV4-1 and TRBJ2-1; TRBD2 aligns across 12 bases. In germline, CDR1 is MGHRA, CDR2 YSYEKL. CDR3 size: 15 residues. With V trimmed by 2 bases and J by 7 bases, 3 bases remained unmatched. The CDR3 coding sequence is TGCGCCAGCAGCCAACGACTAGCGGGAGAGAATGAGCAGTTCTTC. Its protein product is CASSQRLAGENEQFF.

V is TRBV10-3 and J is TRBJ2-3; 12 nucleotides align to TRBD2. Germline V gives CDR1 ENHRY, CDR2 SYGVKD. The CDR3 runs 16 residues. The J segment lost 1 base and the V segment lost 6 bases, leaving 5 bases of the junction unmatched. As DNA, the CDR3 is TGTGCCATCAGCGGGACTAGCGGGCGACGCACAGATACGCAGTATTTT. It specifies CAISGTSGRRTDTQYF.

The sample holds a few counts of this clonotype. This chain uses TRBV7-2 with TRBJ2-3; D might be TRBD2 (5 bases). The CDR3 length is 13 residues. Germline loops: CDR1 SGHTA, CDR2 FQGNSA. V shed 8 bases and J shed 6 bases, with 15 bases lying between them. CDR3 sequence (DNA): TGTGCCAGCCTCACATGGCCGGGGGATACGCAGTATTTT. Amino acid sequence: CASLTWPGDTQYF.

The rearrangement uses TRBV14 and TRBJ2-1; TRBD2 agrees at 13 bases. The ends lost 1 base at V and 7 bases at J; junction bases unmatched: 1. CDR3 length equals 15 residues. Germline V gene lookup returns CDR1 SGHDN and CDR2 FVKESK. The CDR3 sequence is CASSQGTSGSNEQFF. CDR3 DNA sequence: TGTGCCAGCAGCCAAGGGACTAGCGGGAGTAATGAGCAGTTCTTC.

This chain connects TRBV7-2 to TRBJ1-6, with D maybe TRBD1 (5 bases). V was pared by 2 bases and J by 7 bases, with 9 bases between. Germline-derived CDR1 and CDR2 are SGHTA and FQGNSA. The CDR3 totals 14 residues. This chain's CDR3 is CASSLKGRNSPLHF. CDR3 nucleotide sequence: TGTGCCAGCAGCTTAAAGGGGCGAAATTCACCCCTCCACTTT.

This clonotype was seen a single time. This chain joins TRBV5-4 and TRBJ1-6; weak D call: TRBD1 (5 bases). Trimming stripped 5 bases from V and 6 bases from J, with 18 bases between. Per the germline V gene, CDR1 is SGHNT and CDR2 is YYREEE (reference sequence). The CDR3 has 16 amino acids. CDR3 protein: CASSSGPMVTNSPLHF. CDR3 nucleotides: TGTGCCAGCAGTTCGGGGCCCATGGTTACTAATTCACCCCTCCACTTT.

This clonotype was detected ten times or more. The chain is built from TRBV7-2 and TRBJ2-1; D gene uncertain. Germline loops: CDR1 SGHTA, CDR2 FQGNSA. The V gene lost 8 bases and the J gene lost 6 bases, with 17 bases spanning the gap. The CDR3 has 14 amino acids. This chain's CDR3 is CASSIVRSRNEQFF. The CDR3 nucleotides are TGTGCCAGCTCTATAGTCCGTAGCCGCAATGAGCAGTTCTTC.

This clonotype was recorded a few times. The V gene is TRBV6-6, the J gene TRBJ2-3, with D perhaps TRBD1 or TRBD2 (5 bases each). Trimming removed 2 bases from V and 4 bases from J, with 13 bases in between. The CDR3 sequence is 15 residues long. CDR1 and CDR2 (germline): MNHNY, SVGAGI (reference sequence). CDR3 bases: TGTGCCAGCAGTTACCTCATTCGGGGCTCAGATACGCAGTATTTT. The encoded protein is CASSYLIRGSDTQYF.

The V gene is TRBV19, the J gene TRBJ2-4; D tentatively reads TRBD1 or TRBD2 (5 bases each). V was cut by 3 bases and J by 10 bases, with 13 bases left in between. Germline V gene data show CDR1 as LNHDA and CDR2 as SQIVND (reference sequence). This CDR3 has 13 amino acids. CDR3 in DNA: TGTGCCAGTAGTATGTCATGGGACCCAATTCAGTACTTC. Translated, it gives CASSMSWDPIQYF.

There are many counts of this clonotype. The chain combines TRBV7-9 with TRBJ2-7; a possible D gene is TRBD1 (5 bases). This CDR3 has 15 amino acids. Per the germline V gene, CDR1 is SEHNR and CDR2 is FQNEAQ (reference sequence). With 5 bases removed from V and 3 bases from J, the gap between germline ends came to 17 bases. The CDR3 loop is CASSLLRQNLYEQYF. CDR3 DNA: TGTGCCAGCAGCCTTCTGAGACAGAATCTCTACGAGCAGTACTTC. Using reference TRBV7-9 and TRBJ2-7 for the parts outside the CDR3, the full variable domain is DTGVSQNPRHKITKRGQNVTFRCDPISEHNRLYWYRQTLGQGPEFLTYFQNEAQLEKSRLLSDRFSAERPKGSFSTLEIQRTEQGDSAMYLCASSLLRQNLYEQYFGPGTRLTVT.

This clonotype was detected a few times. J is TRBJ2-1 and V is TRBV7-3, with 14 bases identical to TRBD2. The CDR3 consists of 17 residues. V was clipped by 2 bases and J by 7 bases; unmatched bases: 7. The V gene's germline CDR1 is SGHTA and CDR2 FQGTGA. DNA of the CDR3: TGTGCCAGCAGCTTAGCCCCGACTAGCGGGAGGGTAAATGAGCAGTTCTTC. It encodes CASSLAPTSGRVNEQFF.

This clonotype was counted ten times or more. The chain's CDR3 is CASSYSGGDSPLHF. The CDR3 DNA reads TGTGCCAGCAGTTACTCAGGGGGCGATTCACCCCTCCACTTT. The chain recombines TRBV6-6 with TRBJ1-6; 7 positions agree with TRBD1. Germline CDR1 MNHNY, CDR2 SVGAGI (reference sequence). This CDR3 spans 14 amino acids. Trimming at V came to 0 bases and at J to 8 bases, leaving 1 base not matched to a gene.

In this sample, this clonotype turned up a few times. The V and J genes are TRBV27 and TRBJ2-3, with a tentative D call TRBD2 (6 bases). V was pared by 5 bases and J by 1 base, with 16 bases between. This CDR3 contains 16 residues. Germline V gene lookup returns CDR1 MNHEY and CDR2 SMNVEV (reference sequence). The CDR3 nucleotides are TGTGCCAGCAGTAATCCCATGAGGGAGGGCACAGATACGCAGTATTTT. As protein: CASSNPMREGTDTQYF.

V and J are TRBV29-1 and TRBJ2-6; tentative D call: TRBD2 (6 bases). CDR3 length: 16 amino acids. With 7 bases removed from V and 4 bases from J, the gap between germline ends came to 20 bases. From germline, CDR1 is SQVTM and CDR2 ANQGSEA. In DNA form, the CDR3 reads TGCAGCGCCGAAAACGGGGGAGTGGACGGGGCCAACGTCCTGACTTTC. It yields the protein CSAENGGVDGANVLTF.

This clonotype was counted a few times. V is TRBV6-1 and J is TRBJ2-7; 7 nucleotides agree with TRBD1. Germline CDR1 reads MNHNS; CDR2 reads SASEGT. The CDR3 extends over 13 amino acids. V was pared by 5 bases and J by 2 bases, with 3 bases of the junction left unmatched. As DNA, the CDR3 is TGTGCCAGCAGTTGGGACAGCCCCTACGAGCAGTACTTC. Its translation is CASSWDSPYEQYF.

This clonotype was seen ten or more times. The J gene is TRBJ2-7, the V gene TRBV19; no clear D. Trimming took 9 bases from V and 0 from J, leaving 15 bases between them. CDR3 length equals 14 residues. The germline CDR1 and CDR2 sequences are LNHDA and SQIVND (reference sequence). CDR3: CASKIDGYSYEQYF. The CDR3 nucleotides are TGTGCCAGCAAAATAGACGGTTACTCCTACGAGCAGTACTTC.

This clonotype was detected only a few times. The chain is built from TRBV28 and TRBJ2-5; TRBD2 matches at 8 bases. Trimming took 8 bases from V and 5 from J; bases not matched to a gene: 10. There are 14 residues in the CDR3. From germline, CDR1 is MDHEN and CDR2 SYDVKM. The CDR3 is CASGRAGVGETQYF. The CDR3 region has the DNA TGTGCCAGCGGGCGAGCGGGAGTAGGGGAGACCCAGTACTTC.

This clonotype was counted between two and nine times. The J gene is TRBJ2-3, the V gene TRBV29-1, with 10 nucleotides matching TRBD2. Germline V gene lookup returns CDR1 SQVTM and CDR2 ANQGSEA. V trimming: 7 bases; J trimming: 1 base; junction bases outside the gene matches: 2. The length of the CDR3 is 13 residues. The CDR3 nucleotides are TGCAGCGGTGGGACTAGCGGCACAGATACGCAGTATTTT. It translates to CSGGTSGTDTQYF.

This clonotype was found a few times. The chain couples TRBV4-1 to TRBJ1-5; 7 nucleotides line up with TRBD1. J lost 4 bases, V lost 1 base, and 4 bases had no gene match. CDR3 length: 15 residues. Germline assignment: CDR1 MGHRA and CDR2 YSYEKL. CDR3 in amino acids: CASSQGGQANQPQHF. The CDR3 nucleotides read TGCGCCAGCAGCCAAGGAGGACAGGCGAATCAGCCCCAGCATTTT.

This clonotype was detected a few times. The chain is built from TRBV6-5 and TRBJ1-6; D is undetermined. The ends were cut back, 4 bases at V and 4 bases at J, with 8 bases in the middle. The CDR3 loop spans 14 amino acids. Germline assignment: CDR1 MNHEY and CDR2 SVGAGI. The CDR3 reads CASSWTGYNSPLHF. The CDR3 coding sequence is TGTGCCAGCAGTTGGACGGGGTATAATTCACCCCTCCACTTT.

This clonotype occurred a few times. This CDR3 reads CASGTGLAEAFF. CDR3 DNA: TGTGCCAGCGGTACGGGACTTGCTGAAGCTTTCTTT. The chain links TRBV6-5 to TRBJ1-1, with a weak D call TRBD1 (5 bases). This CDR3 comprises 12 residues. Germline loops: CDR1 MNHEY, CDR2 SVGAGI. V dropped 8 bases and J dropped 6 bases, with 13 bases sitting between them.

The genes are TRBV4-1 and TRBJ2-1; D is perhaps TRBD1 or TRBD2 (5 bases each). Germline CDR1 and CDR2: MGHRA and YSYEKL. Trimming stripped 1 base from V and 6 bases from J, with 10 bases between. CDR3 length: 14 residues. The CDR3 sequence: CASSQGFGGNEQFF. DNA of the CDR3: TGCGCCAGCAGCCAAGGATTTGGGGGCAATGAGCAGTTCTTC.

There are a few counts of this clonotype. This rearrangement joins TRBV6-5 to TRBJ1-1; 8 bases map to TRBD1. V was clipped by 7 bases and J by 4 bases; unmatched bases: 11. Germline-derived CDR1 and CDR2 are MNHEY and SVGAGI. The CDR3 has 15 amino acids. CDR3 DNA sequence: TGTGCCAGCATTGCCGGGACAGGTAGGGGCACTGAAGCTTTCTTT. Protein: CASIAGTGRGTEAFF.

There are many counts of this clonotype. V gene TRBV11-2 combines with J gene TRBJ1-1; D perhaps matches TRBD1 (6 bases). This CDR3 region has 12 residues. The germline V gene encodes CDR1 SGHAT and CDR2 FQNNGV. Trimming removed 1 base from V and 8 bases from J, with 8 bases in between. The CDR3 spells CASSLAGTEAFF. The DNA of the CDR3 is TGTGCCAGCAGCTTAGCCGGGACAGAAGCTTTCTTT. The whole variable domain, remainder taken from reference TRBV11-2 and TRBJ1-1, is EAGVAQSPRYKIIEKRQSVAFWCNPISGHATLYWYQQILGQGPKLLIQFQNNGVVDDSQLPKDRFSAERLKGVDSTLKIQPAKLEDSAVYLCASSLAGTEAFFGQGTRLTVV.